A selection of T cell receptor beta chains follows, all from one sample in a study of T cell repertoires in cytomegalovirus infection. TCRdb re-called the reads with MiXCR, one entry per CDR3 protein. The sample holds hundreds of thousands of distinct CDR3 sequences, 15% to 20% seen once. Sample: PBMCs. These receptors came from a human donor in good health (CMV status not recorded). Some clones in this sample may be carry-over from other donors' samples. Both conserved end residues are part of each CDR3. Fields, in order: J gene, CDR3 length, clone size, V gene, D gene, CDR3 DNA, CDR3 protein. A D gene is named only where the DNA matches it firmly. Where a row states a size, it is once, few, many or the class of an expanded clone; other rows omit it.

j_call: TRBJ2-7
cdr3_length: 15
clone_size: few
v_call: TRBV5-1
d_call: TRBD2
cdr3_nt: TGCGCCAGCAGTCGTTTAGCGGGGGCCGGGGGAGAGCAGTACTTC
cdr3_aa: CASSRLAGAGGEQYF

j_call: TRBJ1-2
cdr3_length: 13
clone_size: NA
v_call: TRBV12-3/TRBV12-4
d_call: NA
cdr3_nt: TGTGCCAGCAGTTCAGGGAACGGGTATGGCTACACCTTC
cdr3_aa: CASSSGNGYGYTF

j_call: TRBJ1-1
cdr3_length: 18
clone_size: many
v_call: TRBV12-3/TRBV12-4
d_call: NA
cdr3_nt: TGTGCCAGCAGTTCCCTACGCTCCCTCTCACAGGGAAACACTGAAGCTTTCTTT
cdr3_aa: CASSSLRSLSQGNTEAFF

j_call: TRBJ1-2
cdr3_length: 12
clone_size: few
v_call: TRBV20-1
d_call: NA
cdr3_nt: TGCAGTGCTAAGAGCGGGAACTATGGCTACACCTTC
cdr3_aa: CSAKSGNYGYTF

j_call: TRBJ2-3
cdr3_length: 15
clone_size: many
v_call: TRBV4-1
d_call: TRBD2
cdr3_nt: TGCGCCAGCAGCCCTAGCGGGGGGAAGACAGATACGCAGTATTTT
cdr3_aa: CASSPSGGKTDTQYF

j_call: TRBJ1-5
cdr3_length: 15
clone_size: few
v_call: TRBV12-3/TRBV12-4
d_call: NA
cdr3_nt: TGTGCCAGCAGCCAAGTCTTTAGCAGCAATCAGCCCCAGCATTTT
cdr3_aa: CASSQVFSSNQPQHF

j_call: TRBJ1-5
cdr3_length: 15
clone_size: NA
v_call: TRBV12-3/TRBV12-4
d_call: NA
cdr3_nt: TGTGCCAGCCTACCGGGGGGGGCCCCAAATCAGCCCCAGCATTTT
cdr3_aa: CASLPGGAPNQPQHF

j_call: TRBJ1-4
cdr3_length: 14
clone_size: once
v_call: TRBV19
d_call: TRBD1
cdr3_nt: TGTGCCAGTGTGGGACAGGGGACAGGAGGAAAACTGTTTTTT
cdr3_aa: CASVGQGTGGKLFF

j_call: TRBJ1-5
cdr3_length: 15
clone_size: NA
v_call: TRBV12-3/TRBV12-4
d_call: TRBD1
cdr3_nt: TGTGCCAGCAGTTTAACAGGGGGCGCCGGTCAGCCCCAGCATTTT
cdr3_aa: CASSLTGGAGQPQHF

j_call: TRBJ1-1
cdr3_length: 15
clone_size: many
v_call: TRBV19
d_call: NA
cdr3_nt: TGTGCCAGTAGTATCGGCCCGGACGGGAACACTGAAGCTTTCTTT
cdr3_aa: CASSIGPDGNTEAFF

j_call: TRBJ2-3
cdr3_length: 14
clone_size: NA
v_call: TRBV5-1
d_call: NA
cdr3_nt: TGCGCCAGCAGCTCGGGACGGTGGATAGATACGCAGTATTTT
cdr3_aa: CASSSGRWIDTQYF

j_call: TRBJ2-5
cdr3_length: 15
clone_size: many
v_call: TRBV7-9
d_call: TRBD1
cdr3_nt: TGTGCCAGCAGCTTGGATCAGGGGGCTCAAGAGACCCAGTACTTC
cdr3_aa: CASSLDQGAQETQYF

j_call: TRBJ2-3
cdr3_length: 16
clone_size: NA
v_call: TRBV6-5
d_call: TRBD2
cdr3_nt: TGTGCCAGCAGTTACTCGATTACGGGGGGGCCAGATACGCAGTATTTT
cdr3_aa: CASSYSITGGPDTQYF

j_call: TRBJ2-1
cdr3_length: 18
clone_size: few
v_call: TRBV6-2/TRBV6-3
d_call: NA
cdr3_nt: TGTGCCAGCAGTTACTTAGCGGAGGGCTCAGGGGCTTACAATGAGCAGTTCTTC
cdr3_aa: CASSYLAEGSGAYNEQFF

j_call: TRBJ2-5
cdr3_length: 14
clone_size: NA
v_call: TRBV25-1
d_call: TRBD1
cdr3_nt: TGTGCCAGCAGTGAACTCCTTACGGACAGGGAGCAGCACTTC
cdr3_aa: CASSELLTDREQHF

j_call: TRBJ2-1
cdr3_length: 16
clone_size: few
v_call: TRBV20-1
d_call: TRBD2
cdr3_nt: TGCAGTGCTAGAGAGGGTAGGCTAGCGGGGGGCGATGAGCAGTTCTTC
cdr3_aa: CSAREGRLAGGDEQFF

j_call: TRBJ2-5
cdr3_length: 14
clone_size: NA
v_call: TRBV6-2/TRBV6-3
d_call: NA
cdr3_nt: TGTGCCAGCAGCCCGCCCGGGGATCCCGAGACCCAGTACTTC
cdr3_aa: CASSPPGDPETQYF

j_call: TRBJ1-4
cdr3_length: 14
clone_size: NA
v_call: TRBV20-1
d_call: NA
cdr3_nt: TGCAGTGCTAGAGGAGGGACCTCTAATGAAAAACTGTTTTTT
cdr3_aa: CSARGGTSNEKLFF

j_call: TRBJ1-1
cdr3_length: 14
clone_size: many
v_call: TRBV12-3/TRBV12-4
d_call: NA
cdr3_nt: TGTGCCAGCATGATACAGGACAGCTACACTGAAGCTTTCTTT
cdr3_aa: CASMIQDSYTEAFF

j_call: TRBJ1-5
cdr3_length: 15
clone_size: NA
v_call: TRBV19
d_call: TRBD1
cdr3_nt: TGTGCCAGTAGTATAGCGGGGGACAGAGGTCAGCCCCAGCATTTT
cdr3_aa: CASSIAGDRGQPQHF

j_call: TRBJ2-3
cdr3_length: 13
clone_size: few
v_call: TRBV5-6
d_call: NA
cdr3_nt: TGTGCCAGCAGCTTGGTCGCGGCAGATACGCAGTATTTT
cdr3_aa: CASSLVAADTQYF

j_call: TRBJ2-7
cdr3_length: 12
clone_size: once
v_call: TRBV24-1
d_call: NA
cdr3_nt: TGTGCCACCAGTGCTGAGGCAGGGAAGCAGTACTTC
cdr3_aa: CATSAEAGKQYF

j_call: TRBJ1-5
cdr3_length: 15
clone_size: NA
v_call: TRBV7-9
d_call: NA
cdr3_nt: TGTGCCAGCAGCTTGGGGGGGCCCGGTGAACAGCCCCAGCATTTT
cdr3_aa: CASSLGGPGEQPQHF

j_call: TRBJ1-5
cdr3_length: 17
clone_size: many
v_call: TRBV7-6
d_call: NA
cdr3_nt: TGTGCCAGCAGCTTTCGGGCTGGGGCGCCTAATAATCAGCCCCAGCATTTT
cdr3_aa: CASSFRAGAPNNQPQHF

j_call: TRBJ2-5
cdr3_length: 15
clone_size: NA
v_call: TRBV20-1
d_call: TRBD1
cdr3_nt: TGCAGTGCTAGTCGCCCAGGGGGTTCCCAAGAGACCCAGTACTTC
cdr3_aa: CSASRPGGSQETQYF

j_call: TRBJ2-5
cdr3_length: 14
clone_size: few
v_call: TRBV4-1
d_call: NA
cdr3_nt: TGCGCCAGCAGCCAAGGAAGGGGGGCAGAGACCCAGTACTTC
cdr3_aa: CASSQGRGAETQYF

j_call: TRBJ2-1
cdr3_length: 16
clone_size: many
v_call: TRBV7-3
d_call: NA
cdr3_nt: TGTGCCAGCAGTCCAATGGGCAGGGGACTCGGGGATGAGCAGTTCTTC
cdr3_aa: CASSPMGRGLGDEQFF

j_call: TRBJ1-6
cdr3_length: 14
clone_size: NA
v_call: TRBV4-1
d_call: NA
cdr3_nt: TGCGCCAGCAGCCAAGAAATGGCTAATTCACCCCTCCACTTT
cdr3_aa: CASSQEMANSPLHF

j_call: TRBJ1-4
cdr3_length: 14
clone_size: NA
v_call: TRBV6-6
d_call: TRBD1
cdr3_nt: TGTGCCAGCAGTTGGACAGGGTATAATGAAAAACTGTTTTTT
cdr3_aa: CASSWTGYNEKLFF

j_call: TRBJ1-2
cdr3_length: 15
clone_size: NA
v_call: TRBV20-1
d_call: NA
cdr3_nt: TGCAGTGCTAGTCTGGAGGGAATCAATGTCGGGGGCTACACCTTC
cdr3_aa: CSASLEGINVGGYTF

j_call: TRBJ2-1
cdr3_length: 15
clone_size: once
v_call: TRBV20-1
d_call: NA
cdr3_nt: TGCAGTGCTAGCGACCTAGCTCTGCTCTACAATGAGCAGTTCTTC
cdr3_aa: CSASDLALLYNEQFF

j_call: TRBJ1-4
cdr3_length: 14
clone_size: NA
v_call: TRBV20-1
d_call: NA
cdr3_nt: TGCAGTGCTAGAGATGAAGGGTCTAATGAAAAACTGTTTTTT
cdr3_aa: CSARDEGSNEKLFF

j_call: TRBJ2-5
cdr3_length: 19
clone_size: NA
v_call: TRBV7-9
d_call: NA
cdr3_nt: TGTGCCAGCAGTTACGGATGGTGGAGGGACGAGATTGTGGGGGAGACCCAGTACTTC
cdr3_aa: CASSYGWWRDEIVGETQYF

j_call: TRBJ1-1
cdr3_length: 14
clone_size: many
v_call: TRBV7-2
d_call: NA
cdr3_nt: TGTGCCAGCAGCCGGGGGGGCAGTAACACTGAAGCTTTCTTT
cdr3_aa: CASSRGGSNTEAFF

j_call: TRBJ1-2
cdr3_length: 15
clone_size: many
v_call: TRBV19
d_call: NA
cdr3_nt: TGTGCCAGTAGTTCCATCGCCAGGGCCAACTATGGCTACACCTTC
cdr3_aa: CASSSIARANYGYTF

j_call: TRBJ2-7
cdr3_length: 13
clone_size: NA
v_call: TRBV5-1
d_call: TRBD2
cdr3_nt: TGCGCCAGCAGCTACGTCATGCGGGGGGAGCAGTACTTC
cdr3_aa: CASSYVMRGEQYF

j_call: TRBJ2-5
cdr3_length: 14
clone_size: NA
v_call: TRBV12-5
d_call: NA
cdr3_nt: TGTGCTAGTGCAGAGGGGGGGCTAGAGGAGACCCAGTACTTC
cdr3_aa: CASAEGGLEETQYF

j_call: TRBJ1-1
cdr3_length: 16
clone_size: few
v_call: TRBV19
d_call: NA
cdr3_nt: TGTGCCAGTAGTCCCATCCGACAGGTAACGAACACTGAAGCTTTCTTT
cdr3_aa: CASSPIRQVTNTEAFF